The clone carrying this TCR beta chain was counted ten times or more. What it binds is unknown. What was amplified from RNA transcripts were TCR beta CDR3 regions. Using the HTBI primer set, a first-round RT-PCR was run on the TCR CDR3. TCRdb called the multiplex PCR reads again in MiXCR, with one record for every CDR3 protein. The table has 700,000 or so distinct CDR3 sequences, more than 14% seen once. This record comes from a study of T cells in Graves' hyperthyroidism and ophthalmopathy. Study observations and caveats: Stable hyperthyroidism was told apart from ophthalmopathy by a model built on 13 V-J features.

Diagnoses were established using clinical symptoms, serum thyroxine and TRAb, thyroid ultrasound and orbital computed tomography. With 1 base removed from V and 2 bases from J, the gap between germline ends came to 18 bases. Germline values: CDR1 GTSNPN, CDR2 SVGIG (reference sequence). This CDR3 contains 17 residues. The source of this sequence is a woman aged 50 to 60 with Graves' ophthalmopathy. Material: blood. The gene calls are TRBV30 and TRBJ1-5; D perhaps matches TRBD1 (5 bases). The CDR3: CAWSGAGSADGNQPQHF. The CDR3, as DNA: TGTGCCTGGAGTGGGGCAGGGTCAGCTGATGGCAATCAGCCCCAGCATTTT. Filled out from reference TRBV30 and TRBJ1-5, the complete variable domain reads SQTIHQWPATLVQPVGSPLSLECTVEGTSNPNLYWYRQAAGRGLQLLFYSVGIGQISSEVPQNLSASRPQDRQFILSSKKLLLSDSGFYLCAWSGAGSADGNQPQHFGDGTRLSIL.